The 28 T cell receptor beta chains reported below all come from one sample, sequenced in a study of blood T cell repertoires in COVID-19. Sequencing used immunoSEQ multiplex PCR; TCRdb keeps in-frame clones, though not all of them. Among some 99,000 clones listed, less than 85% were seen once. The sample consisted of peripheral blood. All receptors derive from a human donor in a cohort sampled during active or convalescent COVID-19.

This clone occurred once. The genes are TRBV6-5 and TRBJ1-3; D might be TRBD1 (5 bases). V lost 2 bases to trimming and J lost 2 bases, with 7 bases between them. The germline CDR1 and CDR2 sequences are MNHEY and SVGAGI. The CDR3 covers 14 residues. The CDR3 DNA is TGTGCCAGCAGTTACGGAGGGGCTGGAAACACCATATATTTT. Its translation is CASSYGGAGNTIYF.

The V and J genes are TRBV2 and TRBJ2-1; 8 bases line up with TRBD2. The CDR3 runs to 15 residues. The ends lost 6 bases at V and 9 bases at J; junction bases unmatched: 13. CDR1 is SNHLY, CDR2 FYNNEI, per germline. The CDR3 DNA sequence: TGTGCCAGCAGACCTCAACGCGGGGGGACGGGTGAGCAGTTCTTC. This codes for CASRPQRGGTGEQFF.

The V gene is TRBV5-1, the J gene TRBJ2-3; 9 bases fit TRBD1. This CDR3 is 19 amino acids long. Trimming at V came to 3 bases and at J to 5 bases, leaving 19 bases not matched to a gene. Germline assignment: CDR1 SGHRS and CDR2 YFSETQ. The CDR3 nucleotides are TGCGCCAGCAGCTGGACCGGGACAGGGAGAGGAGTAATAGGAGATACGCAGTATTTT. Amino acids: CASSWTGTGRGVIGDTQYF.

This clone was found a few times. The CDR3 coding sequence is TGTGCCAGCAGGATAAGACCCGGGACAGGGGGCGAAAAACTGTTTTTT. Its translation is CASRIRPGTGGEKLFF. The chain links TRBV28 to TRBJ1-4; TRBD1 agrees at 12 bases. The germline V gene has CDR1 MDHEN and CDR2 SYDVKM. This CDR3 has 16 amino acids. V was pared by 6 bases and J by 8 bases, with 10 bases of the junction left unmatched.

The chain joins TRBV5-1 to TRBJ1-6, with TRBD1 identical over 7 bases. V shed 0 bases and J 10 bases; nucleotides not matched to a gene: 7. The length of the CDR3 is 15 residues. CDR1 and CDR2 from the germline V gene are SGHRS and YFSETQ. DNA for the CDR3: TGCGCCAGCAGCTTGGCAACAGGGGATGGGTCACCCCTCCACTTT. It specifies CASSLATGDGSPLHF.

The chain joins TRBV6-5 to TRBJ2-5; D might be TRBD2 (6 bases). Trimming removed 6 bases from V and 0 bases from J, with 11 bases in between. The CDR3 has 14 amino acids. Looked up from germline, CDR1 is MNHEY and CDR2 is SVGAGI. In DNA form, the CDR3 reads TGTGCCAGCAGCTTCGGCGGGAACCAAGAGACCCAGTACTTC. Translated: CASSFGGNQETQYF.

V gene TRBV6-5 combines with J gene TRBJ1-2; 8 bases are shared with TRBD1. The CDR3 runs 13 residues. Germline V gene lookup returns CDR1 MNHEY and CDR2 SVGAGI. The trim removed 6 bases at V and 7 bases at J, leaving 7 bases unmatched. The CDR3 DNA reads as TGTGCCAGCAGAGCCAGGGGGCTGGGTGGCTACACCTTC. Translating it yields CASRARGLGGYTF.

This clone was seen a few times. V and J are TRBV28 and TRBJ2-3; TRBD2 matches at 7 bases. This CDR3 has 15 residues. V lost 2 bases and J lost 5; bases outside the gene matches: 7. The germline V gene encodes CDR1 MDHEN and CDR2 SYDVKM. CDR3 sequence reads: CASSLPAGVVDTQYF. As DNA, the CDR3 is TGTGCCAGCAGTTTACCGGCGGGAGTTGTAGATACGCAGTATTTT.

The genes are TRBV28 and TRBJ2-7, with 8 bases aligning to TRBD2. Trimming removed 7 bases from V and 3 bases from J; junction bases left unmatched: 5. The CDR3 runs 13 residues. Per germline, CDR1 MDHEN and CDR2 SYDVKM. CDR3 residues: CASTSGSVYEQYF. CDR3 DNA sequence: TGTGCCAGCACAAGCGGGAGCGTCTACGAGCAGTACTTC.

The chain combines TRBV16 with TRBJ2-7; unclear D gene. Per germline, CDR1 KGHSY and CDR2 FQNENV. The germline V and J ends were trimmed by 2 bases and 0 bases, with 8 bases remaining between them. This CDR3 is 14 amino acids long. In DNA, the CDR3 is TGTGCCAGCAGCCAACGGGTTATCTCCTACGAGCAGTACTTC. This sequence encodes CASSQRVISYEQYF.

The chain carries TRBV5-4 and TRBJ1-6; D call uncertain. The germline V gene has CDR1 SGHNT and CDR2 YYREEE (reference sequence). There are 20 residues in the CDR3. V was clipped by 2 bases and J by 10 bases, with 31 bases between them. CDR3 protein: CASSFFLPEGVIFAGSPLHF. CDR3 DNA: TGTGCCAGCAGCTTTTTCCTTCCGGAGGGAGTTATTTTTGCTGGCTCACCCCTCCACTTT.

This clone turned up a few times. The chain carries TRBV11-2 and TRBJ2-6; 9 bases fit TRBD1. The CDR3 runs to 17 residues. The J segment lost 0 bases and the V segment lost 7 bases, leaving 7 bases of the junction unmatched. Germline V gives CDR1 SGHAT, CDR2 FQNNGV. The chain's CDR3 is CASTLTGGSSGANVLTF. CDR3 nucleotide sequence: TGTGCCAGCACCCTTACAGGGGGCAGCTCTGGGGCCAACGTCCTGACTTTC.

In its sample, this clone was seen once. This chain uses TRBV4-1 with TRBJ2-1; a weak D match, TRBD2 (7 bases). Germline CDR1 MGHRA, CDR2 YSYEKL. The CDR3 length is 17 residues. V was pared by 1 base and J by 0 bases, with 13 bases between. The CDR3 loop reads CASSQGGGGSSYNEQFF. The CDR3 nucleotides are TGCGCCAGCAGCCAAGGTGGGGGGGGCAGCTCCTACAATGAGCAGTTCTTC.

CDR3: CASSPIGQASGANVLTF. As DNA, the CDR3 is TGCGCCAGCAGCCCTATAGGACAGGCCTCTGGGGCCAACGTCCTGACTTTC. The chain links TRBV5-1 to TRBJ2-6; 7 nucleotides align to TRBD1. V trimming: 4 bases; J trimming: 0 bases; junction bases outside the gene matches: 7. From germline, CDR1 is SGHRS and CDR2 YFSETQ. This CDR3 spans 17 amino acids.

The gene calls are TRBV19 and TRBJ2-6; 7 bases match TRBD1. The CDR3 consists of 15 residues. CDR1 is LNHDA, CDR2 SQIVND, per germline (reference sequence). The trim removed 5 bases at V and 1 base at J, leaving 2 bases unmatched. The CDR3 protein is CASSHRGSGANVLTF. DNA for the CDR3: TGTGCCAGTAGTCACAGGGGTTCTGGGGCCAACGTCCTGACTTTC.

The chain combines TRBV5-4 with TRBJ1-2; a weak D match, TRBD1 (5 bases). V gave up 3 bases and J gave up 1 base, with 19 bases separating them. CDR1 and CDR2 from the germline V gene are SGHNT and YYREEE (reference sequence). The CDR3 covers 17 residues. The DNA of the CDR3 is TGTGCCAGCAGCTCCGTTTTGCGGGCGGGGGTTAACTATGGCTACACCTTC. Translation gives CASSSVLRAGVNYGYTF.

This clone has a handful of counts. The genes are TRBV6-2 or TRBV6-3 and TRBJ1-1; D remains ambiguous. Trimming pared 7 bases from V and 0 bases from J, leaving 12 bases between. Germline V lookup: CDR1 MNHEY, CDR2 SVGEGT. The CDR3 sequence is 14 residues long. CDR3 coding DNA: TGTGCCAGCACCCCACATAACATGAACACTGAAGCTTTCTTT. It codes for CASTPHNMNTEAFF.

The V call is TRBV24-1, the J call TRBJ2-3; 10 positions match TRBD1. CDR1 is KGHDR, CDR2 SFDVKD, per germline. The CDR3 has 16 residues. V lost 4 bases and J lost 4; bases outside the gene matches: 7. The CDR3 here is CATSDPGQGGPDTQYF. The CDR3, as DNA: TGTGCCACCAGTGACCCTGGACAGGGGGGACCAGATACGCAGTATTTT.

The chain has TRBV18 and TRBJ1-1, with D uncertain. Trimming removed 2 bases from V and 5 bases from J, with 12 bases in between. The CDR3 runs 14 residues. Germline assignment: CDR1 KGHSH and CDR2 LQKENI. The CDR3 is CASSPSGWQTEAFF. The CDR3 DNA reads as TGTGCCAGCTCACCATCAGGTTGGCAAACTGAAGCTTTCTTT.

The chain combines TRBV14 with TRBJ2-3; 10 nucleotides match TRBD1. Germline-derived CDR1 and CDR2 are SGHDN and FVKESK. The ends lost 5 bases at V and 0 bases at J; junction bases unmatched: 11. The CDR3 contains 18 residues. The CDR3 bases are TGTGCCAGCAGCGATCGATCCGGGACAGGGGCAAGCACAGATACGCAGTATTTT. This gives the protein CASSDRSGTGASTDTQYF. Combining the CDR3 with reference TRBV14 and TRBJ2-3 gives the whole variable domain EAGVTQFPSHSVIEKGQTVTLRCDPISGHDNLYWYRRVMGKEIKFLLHFVKESKQDESGMPNNRFLAERTGGTYSTLKVQPAELEDSGVYFCASSDRSGTGASTDTQYFGPGTRLTVL.

V is TRBV5-8 and J is TRBJ2-7; the match to TRBD1 covers 7 bases. From germline, CDR1 is SGHTS and CDR2 YDEGEE. Trimming at V came to 3 bases and at J to 3 bases, leaving 9 bases not matched to a gene. The CDR3 contains 15 residues. The CDR3 reads CASSSGTVTIYEQYF. In nucleotides, the CDR3 is TGTGCCAGCAGCTCCGGGACAGTCACTATCTACGAGCAGTACTTC.

The chain is built from TRBV6-6 and TRBJ2-7; 7 bases map to TRBD1. V was pared by 4 bases and J by 1 base, with 10 bases of the junction left unmatched. This CDR3 contains 16 residues. The germline CDR1 and CDR2 sequences are MNHNY and SVGAGI (reference sequence). The CDR3 DNA follows: TGTGCCAGCAGTTTACACCCTCGACAGGGTTCCTACGAGCAGTACTTC. Residues: CASSLHPRQGSYEQYF.

This rearrangement joins TRBV9 to TRBJ2-1, with TRBD2 matching 10 bases. Germline-derived CDR1 and CDR2 are SGDLS and YYNGEE. The CDR3 covers 13 residues. V trimming: 4 bases; J trimming: 9 bases; junction bases outside the gene matches: 4. The CDR3 loop reads CASSLAGVGEQFF. CDR3 in DNA: TGTGCCAGCAGCCTAGCGGGAGTTGGTGAGCAGTTCTTC.

This clone occurred a few times. The genes are TRBV5-4 and TRBJ1-6; 9 nucleotides agree with TRBD1. Germline CDR1 SGHNT, CDR2 YYREEE (reference sequence). With V trimmed by 4 bases and J by 10 bases, 9 bases remained unmatched. CDR3 length: 15 amino acids. The DNA for the CDR3 is TGTGCCAGCAGCCCCCAGGACAGGGGTCGCTCACCCCTCCACTTT. Translation gives CASSPQDRGRSPLHF.

This clone came up a few times. V is TRBV7-9 and J is TRBJ1-3; D is possibly TRBD1 (5 bases). The CDR3 totals 15 residues. Germline V gene sequence: CDR1 SEHNR, CDR2 FQNEAQ (reference sequence). The V end lost 2 bases, the J end lost 2 bases, and 10 bases lay between the germline ends. For the CDR3, the DNA is TGTGCCAGCAGCTTAATTGGGGGGACTGGAAACACCATATATTTT. This sequence encodes CASSLIGGTGNTIYF.

This clone was picked up a small number of times. The genes are TRBV15 and TRBJ1-4; D gene ambiguous. Germline V lookup: CDR1 LNHNV, CDR2 YYDKDF (reference sequence). The CDR3 is 16 residues long. The V end was cut by 3 bases, the J end by 0 bases, with 11 bases between. CDR3 protein: CATSSPFGATNEKLFF. The CDR3 nucleotides read TGTGCCACCAGCAGTCCCTTCGGAGCAACTAATGAAAAACTGTTTTTT. The full variable domain, in which reference TRBV15 and TRBJ1-4 provide the parts outside the CDR3, is DAMVIQNPRYQVTQFGKPVTLSCSQTLNHNVMYWYQQKSSQAPKLLFHYYDKDFNNEADTPDNFQSRRPNTSFCFLDIRSPGLGDTAMYLCATSSPFGATNEKLFFGSGTQLSVL.

The chain carries TRBV7-3 and TRBJ2-3; TRBD1 is a possible D gene (6 bases). CDR1 and CDR2 from the germline V gene are SGHTA and FQGTGA. Trimming stripped 1 base from V and 5 bases from J, with 22 bases between. The CDR3 covers 18 residues. The CDR3 spells CASSLRKGGVKAQDTQYF. In DNA, the CDR3 is TGTGCCAGCAGCTTAAGGAAAGGGGGTGTCAAGGCCCAAGATACGCAGTATTTT.

V is TRBV5-6 and J is TRBJ2-2; 14 bases line up with TRBD2. The CDR3 is 19 residues long. Looked up from germline, CDR1 is SGHDT and CDR2 is YYEEEE. Trimming removed 7 bases from V and 1 base from J; junction bases left unmatched: 12. The CDR3 DNA follows: TGTGCCAGCGGGGGTTTAGGACTAGCGGGAGGACTGAACACCGGGGAGCTGTTTTTT. Residues: CASGGLGLAGGLNTGELFF.